The subject of this entry is one T cell receptor (beta chain). Per the study methods: By means of reference gene primer amplification, nucleated cell counts were estimated. Repertoires were generated with immunoSEQ multiplex PCR, while TCRdb's copy carries only in-frame clones and drops some. V and J calls plus clone size are reproduced from that table; the DNA served to infer D and trimming. The sample contains about 240,000 clones, 75% to 90% of which appear only once. The data were taken from a study of blood T cell repertoires in COVID-19. In the study overall: Samples came from the United States, Italy and Spain, spanning acute and convalescent COVID-19.

V lost 4 bases to trimming and J lost 2 bases, with 19 bases between them. Per germline, CDR1 SQVTM and CDR2 ANQGSEA. The CDR3 runs 16 residues. This TCR was sampled from a middle-aged man who had recovered from COVID-19. Sequenced: PBMCs or T cells enriched from blood (not recorded which). The chain links TRBV29-1 to TRBJ2-3, with a weak D call TRBD2 (6 bases). DNA for the CDR3: TGCAGCGTTGTGGGGTTGCGCGGGGACCTCACAGATACGCAGTATTTT. Translating gives CSVVGLRGDLTDTQYF.